Presented here are 2 T cell receptor beta chains from one specimen sequenced in a study of T cell changes during pregnancy in multiple sclerosis. Produced via immunoSEQ multiplex PCR; TCRdb's table is partial and in-frame only. Altogether 56,000 or so clones are present, approximately 90% being singletons, with the ten largest covering more than 1.5%. The sequenced sample was peripheral blood, obtained after pregnancy. The receptors stem from a female donor with multiple sclerosis, enrolled in a pregnancy study.

The gene calls are TRBV12-5 and TRBJ2-2; a possible D gene is TRBD1 (6 bases). Germline CDR1 LGHNT, CDR2 FRNRAP. This CDR3 contains 13 residues. Trimming cost V 8 bases and J 3 bases, with 10 bases left between them. The CDR3 DNA is TGTGCTAGTCGACAGGCCGACACCGGGGAGCTGTTTTTT. Protein product: CASRQADTGELFF.

This rearrangement joins TRBV7-2 to TRBJ1-1; a possible D gene is TRBD1 (6 bases). V lost 6 bases and J lost 3, with 11 bases in between. Per germline, CDR1 SGHTA and CDR2 FQGNSA. This CDR3 contains 13 residues. The CDR3 nucleotides read TGTGCCAGCAGTGCGAGGGGGTACACTGAAGCTTTCTTT. This sequence encodes CASSARGYTEAFF.